The T cell receptor beta chain described here comes from a study of shared clonotypes between healthy human individuals. TCRdb keeps only in-frame clones here, not all; method: immunoSEQ multiplex PCR. The sample consists of around 500,000 clones, 79% of them appearing once. The TCR sequence derives from a woman in her thirties or forties in good health. Some clones in this sample may be carry-over from other donors' samples. The material sequenced was PBMCs.

CDR3 coding DNA: TGCGCCAGCAGCCAAGGGAGGACATTTCCCGGGGAGCTGTTTTTT. This encodes CASSQGRTFPGELFF. The chain has TRBV4-1 and TRBJ2-2, with D perhaps given as TRBD1 or TRBD2 (5 bases each). The CDR3 sequence is 15 residues long. Looked up from germline, CDR1 is MGHRA and CDR2 is YSYEKL. The V gene lost 1 base and the J gene lost 6 bases, with 12 bases spanning the gap.